The 20 T cell receptor beta chains below come from one sample, sequenced in a study of blood T cell repertoires in COVID-19. The assay was immunoSEQ multiplex PCR, and TCRdb's table has in-frame clones only and misses some. Seen here are approximately 50,000 clones, around 81% observed once, and the top ten hold about 27%. The sample consisted of peripheral blood. These TCRs come from a woman of 80 years or more with COVID-19, enrolled during active disease.

The V and J genes are TRBV9 and TRBJ2-5; D is ambiguous. V shed 0 bases and J shed 5 bases, with 11 bases lying between them. CDR1 and CDR2 (germline): SGDLS, YYNGEE. The CDR3 covers 14 residues. CDR3 DNA sequence: TGTGCCAGCAGCGTAGGCGTGTCTGGTGAGACCCAGTACTTC. This gives the protein CASSVGVSGETQYF. The whole variable domain, filled in from reference TRBV9 and TRBJ2-5, reads DSGVTQTPKHLITATGQRVTLRCSPRSGDLSVYWYQQSLDQGLQFLIQYYNGEERAKGNILERFSAQQFPDLHSELNLSSLELGDSALYFCASSVGVSGETQYFGPGTRLLVL.

The chain has TRBV9 and TRBJ1-6, with no clear D. V lost 0 bases to trimming and J lost 7 bases, with 8 bases between them. The CDR3 has 14 amino acids. Germline loops: CDR1 SGDLS, CDR2 YYNGEE. The CDR3 reads CASSVALVNSPLHF. The CDR3 bases are TGTGCCAGCAGCGTAGCTCTAGTGAATTCACCCCTCCACTTT.

J is TRBJ2-1 and V is TRBV5-1; TRBD2 matches at 12 bases. This CDR3 is built from 17 residues. Germline lookup yields CDR1 SGHRS and CDR2 YFSETQ. The J segment lost 8 bases and the V segment lost 2 bases, leaving 11 bases of the junction unmatched. In DNA, the CDR3 is TGCGCCAGCAGCTTAAACTCCGGGACTAGCGGGTTATATGAGCAGTTCTTC. It encodes CASSLNSGTSGLYEQFF.

V and J are TRBV9 and TRBJ2-1; tentative D call: TRBD2 (5 bases). V was clipped by 6 bases and J by 0 bases, with 16 bases between them. The CDR3 has 16 amino acids. Germline assignment: CDR1 SGDLS and CDR2 YYNGEE. CDR3 in DNA: TGTGCCAGCACCTCACAAGAGGGAAGCTCCTACAATGAGCAGTTCTTC. Translated, it gives CASTSQEGSSYNEQFF.

The V and J genes are TRBV7-3 and TRBJ2-3; D is unresolved. The CDR3 is 12 residues long. Germline V gene sequence: CDR1 SGHTA, CDR2 FQGTGA. V gave up 5 bases and J gave up 10 bases, with 13 bases separating them. Here the CDR3 reads CASSDNTMAQYF. CDR3 sequence (DNA): TGTGCCAGCAGCGATAATACTATGGCGCAGTATTTT.

This chain links TRBV6-5 with TRBJ2-7; maybe TRBD2 (6 bases). CDR1 and CDR2 from the germline V gene are MNHEY and SVGAGI. This CDR3 is built from 12 residues. Trimming cost V 10 bases and J 3 bases, with 13 bases left between them. DNA of the CDR3: TGTGCCACCAACGGGGGAGGCTACGAGCAGTACTTC. This encodes CATNGGGYEQYF.

J is TRBJ2-3 and V is TRBV7-9; 9 nucleotides match TRBD2. Looked up from germline, CDR1 is SEHNR and CDR2 is FQNEAQ (reference sequence). The CDR3 contains 16 residues. With 1 base clipped from V and 2 bases from J, the junction kept 4 bases outside the gene matches. The CDR3 DNA sequence: TGTGCCAGCAGCTTAGTTACTAGCGGGTTCACAGATACGCAGTATTTT. It translates to CASSLVTSGFTDTQYF.

This chain uses TRBV7-9 with TRBJ2-5; D call uncertain. This CDR3 contains 15 residues. V shed 5 bases and J shed 2 bases, with 15 bases lying between them. Looked up from germline, CDR1 is SEHNR and CDR2 is FQNEAQ (reference sequence). CDR3 DNA: TGTGCCAGCAGCCTAGTTGGCCTTAAGCAAGAGACCCAGTACTTC. Protein: CASSLVGLKQETQYF.

This rearrangement joins TRBV19 to TRBJ1-1, with TRBD1 matching over 9 bases. CDR3 length equals 14 residues. Looked up from germline, CDR1 is LNHDA and CDR2 is SQIVND (reference sequence). Trimming at V came to 7 bases and at J to 1 base, leaving 4 bases not matched to a gene. The CDR3: CASTLTGGNTEAFF. The CDR3 DNA sequence: TGTGCCAGTACCTTGACAGGGGGGAACACTGAAGCTTTCTTT.

This chain joins TRBV7-3 and TRBJ2-3; D perhaps matches TRBD2 (6 bases). V was pared by 5 bases and J by 5 bases, with 17 bases between. In germline, CDR1 is SGHTA, CDR2 FQGTGA. This CDR3 contains 15 residues. CDR3 in amino acids: CASSPYGGRGDTQYF. The CDR3, as DNA: TGTGCCAGCAGCCCTTATGGAGGGCGTGGAGATACGCAGTATTTT.

The chain combines TRBV19 with TRBJ2-2, with a weak D call TRBD1 (6 bases). This CDR3 spans 14 amino acids. V shed 7 bases and J shed 6 bases, with 15 bases lying between them. Germline CDR1 and CDR2: LNHDA and SQIVND (reference sequence). CDR3 sequence reads: CASTPGTPSGELFF. As DNA, the CDR3 is TGTGCCAGTACCCCCGGGACACCGTCCGGGGAGCTGTTTTTT.

V usage is TRBV6-6 and J usage is TRBJ1-3; TRBD1 is a possible D gene (5 bases). The germline gives CDR1 MNHNY, CDR2 SVGAGI (reference sequence). This CDR3 is 15 amino acids long. Trimming cost V 2 bases and J 3 bases, with 11 bases left between them. The CDR3 region is CASSYGTLGGNTIYF. In DNA, the CDR3 is TGTGCCAGCAGTTACGGGACTTTGGGTGGAAACACCATATATTTT.

The chain carries TRBV6-6 and TRBJ2-2, with 12 nucleotides matching TRBD1. The CDR3 consists of 16 residues. Germline trimming cut 6 bases from V and 7 bases from J; bases unmatched to any gene: 9. Looked up from germline, CDR1 is MNHNY and CDR2 is SVGAGI (reference sequence). The CDR3 reads CASRTGTGGKDGELFF. In nucleotides, the CDR3 is TGTGCCAGCAGAACCGGGACAGGGGGCAAGGACGGGGAGCTGTTTTTT.

This clone appeared once. The V and J genes are TRBV29-1 and TRBJ2-1, with 9 bases matching TRBD1. The CDR3 consists of 15 residues. CDR1 and CDR2 from the germline V gene are SQVTM and ANQGSEA. V dropped 6 bases and J dropped 4; count of bases not matched to a gene: 10. In DNA, the CDR3 is TGCAGCGTAAGAGGTACAGGGGGCCATTACAATGAGCAGTTCTTC. Translation gives CSVRGTGGHYNEQFF.

The V call is TRBV2, the J call TRBJ2-1; 14 nucleotides agree with TRBD2. CDR3 length equals 16 residues. V was clipped by 4 bases and J by 7 bases; unmatched bases: 6. Germline V gene sequence: CDR1 SNHLY, CDR2 FYNNEI. The CDR3 DNA reads TGTGCCAGCAGTGGGGGTGGACTAGCGGGAGGAAATGAGCAGTTCTTC. Protein: CASSGGGLAGGNEQFF.

This rearrangement joins TRBV28 to TRBJ2-7; TRBD2 agrees at 10 bases. Trimming removed 11 bases from V and 3 bases from J; junction bases left unmatched: 10. Germline V gene sequence: CDR1 MDHEN, CDR2 SYDVKM. The CDR3 has 14 residues. The chain's CDR3 is CASGLSGRVYEQYF. In DNA, the CDR3 is TGTGCCTCGGGCCTCAGCGGGAGGGTCTACGAGCAGTACTTC.

V and J are TRBV2 and TRBJ2-7, with D possibly matching TRBD2 (6 bases). The CDR3 has 15 residues. V shed 1 base and J shed 2 bases, with 12 bases lying between them. Germline CDR1 and CDR2: SNHLY and FYNNEI. DNA of the CDR3: TGTGCCAGCAGTGAAGGGGGAGGCACGGCCTACGAGCAGTACTTC. Encoded protein: CASSEGGGTAYEQYF.

The rearrangement uses TRBV23-1 and TRBJ2-7; 12 nucleotides match TRBD1. TRBV23-1 is designated an ORF whose function remains uncertain. CDR3 length equals 17 residues. Germline trimming cut 2 bases from V and 5 bases from J; bases unmatched to any gene: 10. Here the CDR3 DNA reads TGCGCCAGCAGTCAAATCCGGGGGGGACAGGGGGCCCACGAGCAGTACTTC. It translates to CASSQIRGGQGAHEQYF.

The gene calls are TRBV24-1 and TRBJ1-2; a weak D match, TRBD1 (5 bases). V lost 6 bases, J lost 2 bases, and 9 bases lay in between. CDR1 is KGHDR and CDR2 is SFDVKD in the germline V gene. The CDR3 extends over 13 amino acids. This CDR3 is CATSYGGNYGYTF. CDR3 sequence (DNA): TGTGCCACCAGTTACGGGGGGAACTATGGCTACACCTTC.

The V call is TRBV4-2, the J call TRBJ2-7, with 8 bases aligning to TRBD1. The CDR3 length is 14 residues. From germline, CDR1 is LGHNA and CDR2 YNFKEQ. Trimming at V came to 5 bases and at J to 3 bases, leaving 6 bases not matched to a gene. The CDR3 DNA follows: TGTGCCAGCAGCTCCGGGACAGGATTCTACGAGCAGTACTTC. Translated, it gives CASSSGTGFYEQYF.